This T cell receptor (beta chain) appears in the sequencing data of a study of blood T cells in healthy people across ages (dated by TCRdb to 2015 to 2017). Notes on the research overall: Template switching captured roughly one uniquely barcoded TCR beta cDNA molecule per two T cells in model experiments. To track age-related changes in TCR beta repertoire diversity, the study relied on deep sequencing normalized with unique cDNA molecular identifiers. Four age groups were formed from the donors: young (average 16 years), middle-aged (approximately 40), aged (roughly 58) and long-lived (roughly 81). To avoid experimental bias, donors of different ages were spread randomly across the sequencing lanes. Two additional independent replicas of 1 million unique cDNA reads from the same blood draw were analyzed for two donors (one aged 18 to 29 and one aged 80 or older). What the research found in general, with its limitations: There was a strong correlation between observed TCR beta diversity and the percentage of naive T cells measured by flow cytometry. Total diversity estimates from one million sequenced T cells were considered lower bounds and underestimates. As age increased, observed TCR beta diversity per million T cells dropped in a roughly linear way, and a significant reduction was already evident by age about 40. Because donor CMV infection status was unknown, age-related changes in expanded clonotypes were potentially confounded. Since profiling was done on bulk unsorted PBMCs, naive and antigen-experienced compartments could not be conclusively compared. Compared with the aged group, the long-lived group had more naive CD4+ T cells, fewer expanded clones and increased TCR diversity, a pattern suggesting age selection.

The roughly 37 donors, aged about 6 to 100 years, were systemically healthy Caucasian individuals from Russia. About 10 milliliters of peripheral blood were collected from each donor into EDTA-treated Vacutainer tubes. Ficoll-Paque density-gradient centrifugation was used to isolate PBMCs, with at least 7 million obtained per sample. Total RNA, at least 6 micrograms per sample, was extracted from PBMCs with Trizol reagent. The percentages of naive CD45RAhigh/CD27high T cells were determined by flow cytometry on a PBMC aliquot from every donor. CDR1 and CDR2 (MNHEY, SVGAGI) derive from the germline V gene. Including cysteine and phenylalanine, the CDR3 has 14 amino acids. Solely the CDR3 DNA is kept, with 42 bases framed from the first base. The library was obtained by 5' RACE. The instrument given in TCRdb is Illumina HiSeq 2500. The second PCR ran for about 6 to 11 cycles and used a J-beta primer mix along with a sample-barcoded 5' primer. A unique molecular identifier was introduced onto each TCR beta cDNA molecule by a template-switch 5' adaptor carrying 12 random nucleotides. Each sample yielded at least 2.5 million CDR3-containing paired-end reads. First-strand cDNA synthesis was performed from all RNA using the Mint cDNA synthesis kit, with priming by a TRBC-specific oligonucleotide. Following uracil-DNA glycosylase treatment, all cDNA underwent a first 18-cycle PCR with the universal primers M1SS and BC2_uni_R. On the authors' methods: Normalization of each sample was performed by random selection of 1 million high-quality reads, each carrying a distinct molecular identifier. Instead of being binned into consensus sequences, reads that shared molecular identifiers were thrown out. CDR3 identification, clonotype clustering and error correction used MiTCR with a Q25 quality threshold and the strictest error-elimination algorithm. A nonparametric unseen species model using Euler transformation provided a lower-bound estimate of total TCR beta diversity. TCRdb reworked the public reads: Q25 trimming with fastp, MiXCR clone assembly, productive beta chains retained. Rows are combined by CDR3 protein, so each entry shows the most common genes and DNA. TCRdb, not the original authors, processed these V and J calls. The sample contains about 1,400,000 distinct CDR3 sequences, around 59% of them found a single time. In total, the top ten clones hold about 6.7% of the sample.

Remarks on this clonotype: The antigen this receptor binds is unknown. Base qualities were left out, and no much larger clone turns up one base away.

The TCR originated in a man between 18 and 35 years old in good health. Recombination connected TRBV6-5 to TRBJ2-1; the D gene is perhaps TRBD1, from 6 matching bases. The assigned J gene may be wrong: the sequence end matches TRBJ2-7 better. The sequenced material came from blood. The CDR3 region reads CASSQEDSFYEQYF. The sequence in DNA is TGTGCCAGCAGCCAAGAGGACAGCTTCTACGAGCAGTACTTC.